Each of the 32 T cell receptor beta chains below was sequenced from the same sample in a study of naive and memory T cell subsets. The beta constant-region primer was an equimolar mix of two oligonucleotides covering TRBC1 and TRBC2. Four rounds of PCR amplified the ligated cDNA using nested alpha and beta constant-region primers plus SP2. TCRdb reprocessed the UMI-ligation and nested PCR reads with MiXCR, giving one entry per CDR3 protein. The table shows over 100,000 distinct CDR3 sequences, with around 15% occurring only once. Antigens of these TCRs are unknown. Overall study findings and caveats: Naive repertoires, especially CD8, held a few larger clonotypes, possibly memory cells re-expressing CD45RA.

The material sequenced was naive CD8+ T cells from blood. These receptors all stem from a human donor in good health.

J is TRBJ1-1 and V is TRBV6-2 or TRBV6-3; 8 nucleotides match TRBD1. The germline V gene has CDR1 MNHEY and CDR2 SVGEGT. J lost 6 bases, V lost 3 bases, and 9 bases had no gene match. The length of the CDR3 is 15 residues. CDR3 loop: CASSYPITGGSEAFF. CDR3 DNA: TGTGCCAGCAGTTATCCTATAACAGGGGGTTCTGAAGCTTTCTTT.

The chain is built from TRBV14 and TRBJ2-1; 11 nucleotides agree with TRBD2. The CDR3 length is 17 residues. Looked up from germline, CDR1 is SGHDN and CDR2 is FVKESK. Trimming took 2 bases from V and 6 from J; bases not matched to a gene: 9. The CDR3 region is CASSQTLAGVGFNEQFF. The CDR3 DNA reads as TGTGCCAGCAGCCAAACACTAGCGGGAGTAGGGTTCAATGAGCAGTTCTTC.

This clonotype was recorded a few times. This chain links TRBV7-9 with TRBJ1-1; 7 bases agree with TRBD1. Germline CDR1 reads SEHNR; CDR2 reads FQNEAQ (reference sequence). The CDR3 contains 15 residues. With 5 bases clipped from V and 4 bases from J, the junction kept 10 bases outside the gene matches. The CDR3 DNA is TGTGCCAGCAGCCCTGAACAGGGGCTGAGCACTGAAGCTTTCTTT. It encodes CASSPEQGLSTEAFF. The whole variable domain, filled in from reference TRBV7-9 and TRBJ1-1, reads DTGVSQNPRHKITKRGQNVTFRCDPISEHNRLYWYRQTLGQGPEFLTYFQNEAQLEKSRLLSDRFSAERPKGSFSTLEIQRTEQGDSAMYLCASSPEQGLSTEAFFGQGTRLTVV.

This CDR3 is CASSLGVVGESYNEQFF. As DNA, the CDR3 is TGTGCCAGCAGCTTAGGGGTAGTGGGGGAATCCTACAATGAGCAGTTCTTC. The chain employs TRBV7-3 and TRBJ2-1; tentatively, D is TRBD1 or TRBD2 (5 bases each). Trimming stripped 2 bases from V and 1 base from J, with 15 bases between. The germline V gene has CDR1 SGHTA and CDR2 FQGTGA. The CDR3 length is 17 residues.

A few counts support this clonotype. The rearrangement uses TRBV5-4 and TRBJ2-1, with D perhaps given as TRBD1 or TRBD2 (5 bases each). CDR1 and CDR2 from the germline V gene are SGHNT and YYREEE (reference sequence). The CDR3 runs to 13 residues. Trimming took 1 base from V and 6 from J, leaving 8 bases between them. The CDR3 region is CASSLRGGNEQFF. In nucleotides, the CDR3 is TGTGCCAGCAGCTTGCGTGGGGGCAATGAGCAGTTCTTC.

In its sample, this clonotype was seen a few times. The chain couples TRBV27 to TRBJ2-7; 7 nucleotides align to TRBD2. Germline-derived CDR1 and CDR2 are MNHEY and SMNVEV (reference sequence). There are 13 residues in the CDR3. The ends lost 2 bases at V and 4 bases at J; junction bases unmatched: 2. The CDR3 bases are TGTGCCAGCAGTTTACGGGGGGTTTACGAGCAGTACTTC. This translates into CASSLRGVYEQYF.

The genes are TRBV2 and TRBJ2-1, with TRBD2 identical over 8 bases. J lost 0 bases, V lost 5 bases, and 12 bases had no gene match. From germline, CDR1 is SNHLY and CDR2 FYNNEI. There are 18 residues in the CDR3. Here the CDR3 reads CASSLRVVSGISYNEQFF. The CDR3 nucleotides read TGTGCCAGCAGTTTGAGGGTGGTTAGCGGGATCTCCTACAATGAGCAGTTCTTC.

This clonotype appeared a few times. The rearrangement links TRBV25-1 to TRBJ2-1; the D is unclear. The CDR3 loop spans 12 amino acids. Trimming removed 8 bases at V and 4 bases at J, with 9 bases between. Germline V gene data show CDR1 as MGHDK and CDR2 as SYGVNS. CDR3 sequence: CASVYGYNEQFF. The CDR3 coding sequence is TGTGCCAGCGTTTATGGTTACAATGAGCAGTTCTTC.

The CDR3 coding sequence is TGTGCCAGCAGCTTAGAATACGACATAAAAAGTGGGGCTTTCTTT. This encodes CASSLEYDIKSGAFF. The V gene is TRBV7-9, the J gene TRBJ1-1, with D uncertain. Trimming removed 1 base at V and 11 bases at J, with 20 bases between. The germline V gene has CDR1 SEHNR and CDR2 FQNEAQ (reference sequence). This CDR3 has 15 residues.

This chain joins TRBV30 and TRBJ1-1, with unresolved D. The germline V and J ends were trimmed by 0 bases and 0 bases, with 8 bases remaining between them. CDR1 GTSNPN and CDR2 SVGIG come from the germline V gene (reference sequence). The CDR3 has 14 residues. CDR3 DNA: TGTGCCTGGAGTGTAGATATCATGAACACTGAAGCTTTCTTT. Residues: CAWSVDIMNTEAFF. The variable domain in full, with the rest retrieved from reference TRBV30 and TRBJ1-1, is SQTIHQWPATLVQPVGSPLSLECTVEGTSNPNLYWYRQAAGRGLQLLFYSVGIGQISSEVPQNLSASRPQDRQFILSSKKLLLSDSGFYLCAWSVDIMNTEAFFGQGTRLTVV.

This clonotype was seen only a few times. The chain links TRBV13 to TRBJ2-7; tentative D call: TRBD1 (5 bases). V shed 4 bases and J shed 3 bases, with 10 bases lying between them. The CDR3 is 13 amino acids. Germline loops: CDR1 PRHDT, CDR2 FYEKMQ (reference sequence). The CDR3 spells CASSSRQIYEQYF. CDR3 sequence (DNA): TGTGCCAGCAGCTCCCGACAGATCTACGAGCAGTACTTC.

This chain uses TRBV7-2 with TRBJ2-5; D might be TRBD2 (7 bases). The V and J ends lost 2 bases and 5 bases respectively, with 15 bases between them. This CDR3 is 15 amino acids long. The germline gives CDR1 SGHTA, CDR2 FQGNSA. As DNA, the CDR3 is TGTGCCAGCAGCTTACTAGCAGGGGAGGGGGAGACCCAGTACTTC. It codes for CASSLLAGEGETQYF.

The chain employs TRBV12-3 or TRBV12-4 and TRBJ2-1; possibly TRBD1 for D (6 bases). The CDR3 consists of 13 residues. Trimming shortened V by 6 bases and J by 9 bases, and 15 bases separated the two germline ends. The CDR3 sequence is CASRLRGRVEQFF. CDR3 nucleotide sequence: TGTGCCAGCAGACTTAGGGGGAGAGTTGAGCAGTTCTTC.

This chain uses TRBV7-9 with TRBJ1-3; D ambiguous. The CDR3 loop spans 12 amino acids. Germline V lookup: CDR1 SEHNR, CDR2 FQNEAQ (reference sequence). V dropped 1 base and J dropped 7 bases, with 5 bases sitting between them. CDR3 loop: CASSLEPNTIYF. CDR3 DNA sequence: TGTGCCAGCAGCTTAGAGCCGAACACCATATATTTT.

This clonotype was counted at least ten times. The rearrangement uses TRBV6-5 and TRBJ2-7; tentative D call: TRBD1 (7 bases). The CDR3 extends over 15 amino acids. Germline CDR1 is MNHEY and CDR2 is SVGAGI. Trimming took 4 bases from V and 4 from J, leaving 17 bases between them. Here the CDR3 reads CASSSRQGLAYEQYF. For the CDR3, the DNA is TGTGCCAGCAGTTCCAGACAGGGACTTGCGTACGAGCAGTACTTC.

This clonotype has a single count. The genes are TRBV19 and TRBJ2-3, with D perhaps matching TRBD1 or TRBD2 (5 bases each). The V end lost 3 bases, the J end lost 4 bases, and 20 bases lay between the germline ends. Germline-derived CDR1 and CDR2 are LNHDA and SQIVND (reference sequence). The CDR3 runs 17 residues. This CDR3 is CASSILREFMGADTQYF. In nucleotides, the CDR3 is TGTGCCAGTAGTATTCTCCGCGAGTTCATGGGGGCAGATACGCAGTATTTT. The variable domain in full, with the rest retrieved from reference TRBV19 and TRBJ2-3, is DGGITQSPKYLFRKEGQNVTLSCEQNLNHDAMYWYRQDPGQGLRLIYYSQIVNDFQKGDIAEGYSVSREKKESFPLTVTSAQKNPTAFYLCASSILREFMGADTQYFGPGTRLTVL.

The chain employs TRBV12-3 or TRBV12-4 and TRBJ2-7; 11 positions agree with TRBD2. The CDR3 totals 14 residues. Losses at the gene ends were 4 bases for V and 2 bases for J; bases not matched to a gene: 1. CDR3 sequence: CASSSSGGTYEQYF. As DNA, the CDR3 is TGTGCCAGCAGTTCTAGCGGGGGGACCTACGAGCAGTACTTC.

This rearrangement joins TRBV29-1 to TRBJ2-4, with D possibly TRBD2 on 5 matching bases. The CDR3 extends over 13 amino acids. Germline CDR1 is SQVTM and CDR2 is ANQGSEA. Trimming shortened V by 5 bases and J by 4 bases, and 12 bases separated the two germline ends. The CDR3 sequence is CSVHGEPKNIQYF. Written as DNA, the CDR3 is TGCAGCGTTCATGGGGAGCCGAAAAACATTCAGTACTTC.

The chain employs TRBV20-1 and TRBJ2-1; perhaps TRBD1 as D (5 bases). This CDR3 region has 20 residues. CDR1 DFQATT and CDR2 SNEGSKA come from the germline V gene (reference sequence). V lost 1 base to trimming and J lost 0 bases, with 25 bases between them. The CDR3 loop reads CSARAPFGSSKGHSYNEQFF. Written as DNA, the CDR3 is TGCAGTGCTAGAGCGCCGTTCGGTTCTAGTAAGGGGCACTCCTACAATGAGCAGTTCTTC.

V usage is TRBV5-4 and J usage is TRBJ2-7, with 8 bases identical to TRBD1. Germline assignment: CDR1 SGHNT and CDR2 YYREEE (reference sequence). The CDR3 runs to 12 residues. V was pared by 4 bases and J by 6 bases, with 3 bases of the junction left unmatched. DNA for the CDR3: TGTGCCAGCAGCACCGGACAGGGCGAGCAGTACTTC. Its translation is CASSTGQGEQYF.

This chain uses TRBV5-6 with TRBJ2-5; D ambiguous. V was cut by 4 bases and J by 7 bases, with 8 bases left in between. Germline CDR1 SGHDT, CDR2 YYEEEE. The CDR3 spans 11 residues. Here the CDR3 DNA reads TGTGCCAGCAGCCATGACGCGACCCAGTACTTC. This translates into CASSHDATQYF.

The CDR3 is CASSILGGAYNEQFF. The CDR3 region has the DNA TGTGCCAGTAGTATTTTGGGGGGCGCCTACAATGAGCAGTTCTTC. The rearrangement uses TRBV19 and TRBJ2-1, with D possibly called TRBD1 or TRBD2 (6 bases each). The CDR3 runs 15 residues. CDR1 is LNHDA, CDR2 SQIVND, per germline (reference sequence). V was cut by 3 bases and J by 2 bases, with 11 bases left in between.

A single count supports this clonotype. In DNA form, the CDR3 reads TGTGCCAGGATAAACAGGGGAACCCTTAAGCCCGAAGGGGAGCTGTTTTTT. Its protein product is CARINRGTLKPEGELFF. The chain has TRBV10-3 and TRBJ2-2; 7 bases fit TRBD1. The V gene end was trimmed by 10 bases and the J gene end by 8 bases; junction bases not matched to a gene: 22. This CDR3 is 17 amino acids long. The V gene's germline CDR1 is ENHRY and CDR2 SYGVKD.

The chain is built from TRBV13 and TRBJ2-1; 7 bases are a match to TRBD1. Germline CDR1 PRHDT, CDR2 FYEKMQ (reference sequence). This CDR3 has 14 amino acids. V was pared by 3 bases and J by 3 bases, with 2 bases of the junction left unmatched. The CDR3 sequence: CASSFQGDYNEQFF. The CDR3 coding sequence is TGTGCCAGCAGCTTCCAGGGGGACTACAATGAGCAGTTCTTC.

This clonotype was counted only a few times. The chain couples TRBV14 to TRBJ2-3; 10 nucleotides match TRBD1. The CDR3 loop spans 14 amino acids. Losses at the gene ends were 1 base for V and 6 bases for J; bases not matched to a gene: 1. Germline values: CDR1 SGHDN, CDR2 FVKESK. CDR3 residues: CASSQGQGADTQYF. In DNA form, the CDR3 reads TGTGCCAGCAGCCAAGGACAGGGGGCGGATACGCAGTATTTT.

In this sample, this clonotype turned up many times. The rearrangement uses TRBV4-2 and TRBJ2-7; D gene uncertain. The CDR3 contains 14 residues. Trimming pared 0 bases from V and 0 bases from J, leaving 6 bases between. Germline CDR1 and CDR2: LGHNA and YNFKEQ. CDR3 DNA: TGTGCCAGCAGCCAAGAAAGTGACTCCTACGAGCAGTACTTC. Translated, it gives CASSQESDSYEQYF.

This chain joins TRBV29-1 and TRBJ2-7, with D possibly being TRBD2 (5 bases). V lost 7 bases to trimming and J lost 0 bases, with 13 bases between them. Germline V gene sequence: CDR1 SQVTM, CDR2 ANQGSEA. This CDR3 is 13 amino acids long. The CDR3 DNA sequence: TGCAGCGAAACCCGGGGAAACTCCTACGAGCAGTACTTC. This codes for CSETRGNSYEQYF.

The table lists this clonotype with many counts. This sequence joins TRBV12-3 or TRBV12-4 and TRBJ1-6; TRBD1 might be the D (5 bases). The V end lost 5 bases, the J end lost 5 bases, and 10 bases lay between the germline ends. The CDR3 loop spans 14 amino acids. The CDR3 spells CASSRQLDNSPLHF. In DNA, the CDR3 is TGTGCCAGCAGTCGACAGCTAGATAATTCACCCCTCCACTTT.

This clonotype was seen only a few times. V and J are TRBV15 and TRBJ2-1, with TRBD2 matching over 8 bases. V was pared by 8 bases and J by 3 bases, with 18 bases of the junction left unmatched. CDR1 and CDR2 (germline): LNHNV, YYDKDF (reference sequence). This CDR3 region has 18 residues. For the CDR3, the DNA is TGTGCCACCTCAGCCCCGCCGAGGATAGCGGGGAACTACAATGAGCAGTTCTTC. Its translation is CATSAPPRIAGNYNEQFF.

This clonotype was observed at least ten times. J is TRBJ1-6 and V is TRBV7-8; 9 bases line up with TRBD1. Trimming took 4 bases from V and 0 from J; bases not matched to a gene: 13. The germline V gene encodes CDR1 SGHVS and CDR2 FQNEAQ. CDR3 size: 20 residues. In DNA, the CDR3 is TGTGCCAGCAGCTCGAGGGACAGGGAAAAATTTAGCTCCTATAATTCACCCCTCCACTTT. Its translation is CASSSRDREKFSSYNSPLHF.

This clonotype was counted at least ten times. The chain is built from TRBV4-3 and TRBJ2-7; D gene ambiguous. Germline assignment: CDR1 LGHNA and CDR2 YSLEER. The V gene lost 1 base and the J gene lost 5 bases, with 12 bases spanning the gap. CDR3 length equals 14 residues. The CDR3 protein is CASSQGEEVDEQYF. Written as DNA, the CDR3 is TGCGCCAGCAGCCAAGGCGAAGAGGTCGACGAGCAGTACTTC.

The chain uses TRBV5-4 and TRBJ2-7; TRBD2 aligns across 7 bases. Germline assignment: CDR1 SGHNT and CDR2 YYREEE (reference sequence). The CDR3 covers 15 residues. J lost 0 bases, V lost 0 bases, and 3 bases had no gene match. The CDR3 reads CASSLEGGSSYEQYF. Written as DNA, the CDR3 is TGTGCCAGCAGCTTGGAAGGCGGGAGCTCCTACGAGCAGTACTTC.